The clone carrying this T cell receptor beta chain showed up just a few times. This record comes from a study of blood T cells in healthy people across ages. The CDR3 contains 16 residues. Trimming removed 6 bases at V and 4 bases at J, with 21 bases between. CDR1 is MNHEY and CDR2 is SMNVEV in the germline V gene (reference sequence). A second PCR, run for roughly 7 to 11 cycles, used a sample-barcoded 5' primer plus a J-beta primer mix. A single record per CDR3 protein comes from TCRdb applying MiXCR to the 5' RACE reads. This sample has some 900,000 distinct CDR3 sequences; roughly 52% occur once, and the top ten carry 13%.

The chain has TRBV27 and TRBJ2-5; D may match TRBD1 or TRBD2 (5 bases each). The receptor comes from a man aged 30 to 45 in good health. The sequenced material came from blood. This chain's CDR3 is CASSNREQVGGETQYF. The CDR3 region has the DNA TGTGCCAGCAGCAATCGCGAACAGGTTGGGGGAGAGACCCAGTACTTC.